This T cell receptor (beta chain) was obtained from a study of shared clonotypes between healthy human individuals. Study in general: CD8 memory received one plate per donor, CD8 naive two, CD4 memory three and CD4 naive three.

Deep-level assay runs were performed. Sequencing used immunoSEQ multiplex PCR; TCRdb keeps in-frame clones, though not all of them. Here the sample spans roughly 2.6 million clones, approximately 92% being singletons. CD4+ cell separation produced CD45RA+ naive and CD45RA-negative memory subsets. This CDR3 is 19 amino acids long. V was pared by 1 base and J by 8 bases, with 21 bases of the junction left unmatched. Germline V gene sequence: CDR1 MGHRA, CDR2 YSYEKL. This sequence joins TRBV4-1 and TRBJ1-2; 8 bases are a match to TRBD1. The clonotype originates from a man aged 18 to 30 in good health. The sequenced material came from naive CD4+ T cells sorted from blood. Subset given: CD45RA+ positively selected. In DNA form, the CDR3 reads TGCGCCAGCAGCCAAGTGGGCGGTCAGGGGGCTTTTAGGGTGGGCGGCTACACCTTC. Amino acid sequence: CASSQVGGQGAFRVGGYTF.